This T cell receptor beta chain came from a study of T cells in Graves' hyperthyroidism and ophthalmopathy (dated by TCRdb to about 2019). About the investigation overall: Peripheral blood was sampled at the time of initial diagnosis, prior to any treatment. For training and testing, the 80 to 100 patients in the discovery cohort were randomly divided in a 7:3 ratio. A discovery cohort of about 100 patients, 43 with Graves' ophthalmopathy and approximately 55 with stable Graves' hyperthyroidism, was used to find distinguishing TCR V-J signatures. After blood sampling, hyperthyroidism patients were treated with methimazole at a starting dose of 30 mg daily, and ophthalmopathy patients were treated with high-dose intravenous methylprednisolone. Prospective prediction of ophthalmopathy was tested in an independent validation cohort consisting of under 20 hyperthyroidism patients and around 17 patients who later progressed to ophthalmopathy. In several Graves' hyperthyroidism patients, the study also compared T-cell repertoires from thyroid tissue with T-cell repertoires from blood. The paper describes TCR Vbeta CDR3 sequencing of 120 to 150 peripheral blood samples, made up of roughly 40 ophthalmopathy patients, some 80 hyperthyroidism patients and roughly 17 progressor patients. The research as a whole found: No statistical method was used to fix the sample size in advance, and group allocation was not hidden from the investigators. A 13 V-J signature model separated ophthalmopathy from stable hyperthyroidism, with around 91% sensitivity and roughly 81% specificity in cross-validation and 80%/75% in testing. Most expanded thyroid clonotypes (frequency above 0.001) were also found in blood, which suggests that blood repertoires may mirror thyroid immune responses. During validation, the model predicted progression to ophthalmopathy a median of around six months ahead of onset, with 70.59% sensitivity and 72% to 85% specificity.

TCR beta CDR3 regions were amplified from RNA transcripts. The TCR CDR3 was subjected to a first round of RT-PCR using the HTBI primer set and the Qiagen OneStep RT-PCR kit. Libraries were constructed in a second round of multiplex PCR, after which size selection and purification were carried out. Libraries were sequenced paired-end with 100 bp reads on an Illumina HiSeq2000. Turning to the authors' computational methods: SOAPnuke was used to process the raw data, with reads discarded if the reads contained adapters or uncalled bases, had a mean Phred below 15, or lacked an exact constant-primer or identifier match. High-quality paired reads were merged with COPE v1.2.5, and unique nucleotide sequences were defined as clonotypes. MiTCR v1.1 was used to align the clonotypes against IMGT TRBV, TRBD and TRBJ reference segments. Analysis was restricted to V-J combinations with a frequency above 0.0001, which covered 99% to 99.2% of repertoires. The TCS score was defined as F50 (clonal expansion) divided by E x V (chaos), with BLOSUM62-based TCRdist calculated between CDR3 peptides within each V-J. Welch's t-statistics and random forest reduced around 520 V-J features to 10 to 15, which were used in a naive Bayes classifier (R e1071). In TCRdb, the public reads were trimmed at Q25 with fastp and aligned with MiXCR, with productive beta chains retained. Each entry merges the rows of one CDR3 protein and shows their most common DNA and genes. What appears here as the V and J calls and clone size reflects TCRdb's work, not the paper's. This sample is represented by about 250,000 distinct CDR3 sequences; roughly 22% of them were singletons. Around 65% of the sample is held by the ten biggest clonotypes.

On this clonotype: Its antigen is not yet known. There are no base qualities to consult, and no much larger clone falls within one base.

The CDR3 runs 12 amino acids, cysteine and phenylalanine included. Of the read, only the CDR3 DNA is kept; its 36 bases are in frame from base 1. At the junction V is shortened by 6 bases and J by 6 bases, with 11 bases in between. Taken from the germline V gene, the CDR1 and CDR2 loops are MNHNS and SASEGT. Moderately to severely active disease, a Clinical Activity Score of at least 3, a NOSPECS grade of at least 4, and a duration under 3 months were present in ophthalmopathy patients. Any patient with an uncontrolled infection, another autoimmune disease, pregnancy or lactation was excluded. Diagnoses relied on clinical symptoms, serum thyroxine and TRAb, thyroid ultrasound and orbital computed tomography. PBMCs were separated from over 9 ml of fresh peripheral blood using Ficoll-Paque density gradient centrifugation. Trizol reagent was used to extract total RNA, and RNA quality was then checked on an Agilent 2100 Bioanalyzer.

Sequenced sample: blood. The rearranged segments are TRBV6-1 and TRBJ2-5; too little of a D gene remains to name it. The receptor was isolated from a man younger than 40 with Graves' ophthalmopathy. The DNA sequence is given as TGTGCCAGCAGACACGGCAGTCAGACCCAGTACTTC. It is translated as CASRHGSQTQYF.